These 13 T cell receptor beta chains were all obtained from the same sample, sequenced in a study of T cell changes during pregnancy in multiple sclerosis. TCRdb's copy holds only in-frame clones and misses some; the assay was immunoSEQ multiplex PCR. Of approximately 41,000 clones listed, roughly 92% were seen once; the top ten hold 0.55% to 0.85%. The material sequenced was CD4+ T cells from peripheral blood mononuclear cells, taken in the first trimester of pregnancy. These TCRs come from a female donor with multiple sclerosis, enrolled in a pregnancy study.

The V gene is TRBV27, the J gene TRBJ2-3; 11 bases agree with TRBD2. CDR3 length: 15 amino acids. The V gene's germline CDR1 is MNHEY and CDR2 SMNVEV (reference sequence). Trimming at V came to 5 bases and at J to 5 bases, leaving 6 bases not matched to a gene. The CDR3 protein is CASSPGLAVQDTQYF. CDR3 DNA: TGTGCCAGCAGTCCGGGACTAGCGGTGCAAGATACGCAGTATTTT.

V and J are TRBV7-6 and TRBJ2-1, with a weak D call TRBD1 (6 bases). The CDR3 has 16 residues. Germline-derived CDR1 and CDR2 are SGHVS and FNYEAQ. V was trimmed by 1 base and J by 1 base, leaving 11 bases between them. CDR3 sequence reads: CASSLEGVRSYNEQFF. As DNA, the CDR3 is TGTGCCAGCAGCTTAGAGGGGGTACGTTCCTACAATGAGCAGTTCTTC. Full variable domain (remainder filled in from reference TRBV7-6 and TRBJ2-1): GAGVSQSPRYKVTKRGQDVALRCDPISGHVSLYWYRQALGQGPEFLTYFNYEAQQDKSGLPNDRFSAERPEGSISTLTIQRTEQRDSAMYRCASSLEGVRSYNEQFFGPGTRLTVL.

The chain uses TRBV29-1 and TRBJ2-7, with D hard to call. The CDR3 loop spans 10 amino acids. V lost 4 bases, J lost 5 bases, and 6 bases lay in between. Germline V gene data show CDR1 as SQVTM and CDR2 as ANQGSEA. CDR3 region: CSVVLNEQYF. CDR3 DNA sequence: TGCAGCGTTGTCTTAAACGAGCAGTACTTC.

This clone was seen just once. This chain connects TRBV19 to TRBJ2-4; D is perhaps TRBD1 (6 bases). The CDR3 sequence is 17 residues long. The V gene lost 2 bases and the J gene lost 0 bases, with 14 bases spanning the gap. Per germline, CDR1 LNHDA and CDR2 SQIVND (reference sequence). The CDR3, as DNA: TGTGCCAGTAGTATACGTGACAGGAGATTAGCCAAAAACATTCAGTACTTC. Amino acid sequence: CASSIRDRRLAKNIQYF. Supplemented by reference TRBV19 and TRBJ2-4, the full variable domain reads DGGITQSPKYLFRKEGQNVTLSCEQNLNHDAMYWYRQDPGQGLRLIYYSQIVNDFQKGDIAEGYSVSREKKESFPLTVTSAQKNPTAFYLCASSIRDRRLAKNIQYFGAGTRLSVL.

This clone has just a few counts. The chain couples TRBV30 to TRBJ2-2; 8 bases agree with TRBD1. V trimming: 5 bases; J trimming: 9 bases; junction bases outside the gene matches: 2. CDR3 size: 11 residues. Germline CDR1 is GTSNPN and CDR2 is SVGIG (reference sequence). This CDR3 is CAWYRGWELFF. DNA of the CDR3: TGTGCCTGGTACAGGGGGTGGGAGCTGTTTTTT.

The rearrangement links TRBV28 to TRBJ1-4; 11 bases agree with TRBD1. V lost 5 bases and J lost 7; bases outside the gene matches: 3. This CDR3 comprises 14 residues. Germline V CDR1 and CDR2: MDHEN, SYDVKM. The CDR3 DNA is TGTGCCAGCAGTATAGGGACAGGGGGTGAAAAACTGTTTTTT. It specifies CASSIGTGGEKLFF.

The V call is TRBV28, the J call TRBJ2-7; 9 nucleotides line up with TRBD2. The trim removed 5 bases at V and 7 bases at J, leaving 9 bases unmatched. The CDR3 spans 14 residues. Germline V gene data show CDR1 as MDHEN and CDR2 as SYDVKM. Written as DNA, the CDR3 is TGTGCCAGCAGTATAGGGGGACTAGCCGGGGAGCAGTACTTC. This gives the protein CASSIGGLAGEQYF.

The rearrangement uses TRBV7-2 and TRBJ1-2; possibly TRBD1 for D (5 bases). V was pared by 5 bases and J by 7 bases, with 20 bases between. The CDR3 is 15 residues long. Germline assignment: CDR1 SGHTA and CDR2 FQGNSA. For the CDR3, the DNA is TGTGCCAGCAGCCTACTCGGGCGGGACCTGAGTGGCTACACCTTC. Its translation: CASSLLGRDLSGYTF. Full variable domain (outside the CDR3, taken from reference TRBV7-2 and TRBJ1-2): GAGVSQSPSNKVTEKGKDVELRCDPISGHTALYWYRQSLGQGLEFLIYFQGNSAPDKSGLPSDRFSAERTGGSVSTLTIQRTQQEDSAVYLCASSLLGRDLSGYTFGSGTRLTVV.

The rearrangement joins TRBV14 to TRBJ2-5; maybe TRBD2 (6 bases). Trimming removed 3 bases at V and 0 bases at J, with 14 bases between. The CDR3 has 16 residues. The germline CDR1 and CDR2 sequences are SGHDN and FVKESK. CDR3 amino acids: CASSQSISGYQETQYF. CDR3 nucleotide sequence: TGTGCCAGCAGCCAGTCGATTAGCGGATACCAAGAGACCCAGTACTTC.

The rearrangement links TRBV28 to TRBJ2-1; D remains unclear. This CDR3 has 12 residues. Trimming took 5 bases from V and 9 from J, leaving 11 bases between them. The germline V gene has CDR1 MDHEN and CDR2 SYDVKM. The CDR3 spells CASSPLIGEQFF. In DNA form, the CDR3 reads TGTGCCAGCAGTCCCCTGATCGGTGAGCAGTTCTTC.

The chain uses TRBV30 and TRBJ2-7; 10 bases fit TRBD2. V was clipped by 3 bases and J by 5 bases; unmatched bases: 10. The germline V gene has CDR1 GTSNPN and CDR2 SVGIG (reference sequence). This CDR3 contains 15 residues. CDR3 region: CAWSAPSSGRDEQYF. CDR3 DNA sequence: TGTGCCTGGAGCGCCCCCTCTAGCGGGAGAGACGAGCAGTACTTC.

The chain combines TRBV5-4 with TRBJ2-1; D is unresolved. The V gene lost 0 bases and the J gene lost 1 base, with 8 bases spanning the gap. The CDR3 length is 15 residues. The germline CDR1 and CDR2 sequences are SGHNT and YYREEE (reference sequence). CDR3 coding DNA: TGTGCCAGCAGCTTGGAGCCCGAGTCCTACAATGAGCAGTTCTTC. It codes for CASSLEPESYNEQFF. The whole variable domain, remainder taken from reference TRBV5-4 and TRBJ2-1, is ETGVTQSPTHLIKTRGQQVTLRCSSQSGHNTVSWYQQALGQGPQFIFQYYREEENGRGNFPPRFSGLQFPNYSSELNVNALELDDSALYLCASSLEPESYNEQFFGPGTRLTVL.

This chain's CDR3 is CASSPLVTGELFF. CDR3 DNA sequence: TGTGCCAGCAGCCCCCTAGTCACCGGGGAGCTGTTTTTT. The genes are TRBV11-3 and TRBJ2-2, with D unresolved. This CDR3 has 13 residues. Germline V lookup: CDR1 SGHNT, CDR2 YENEEA. Trimming left V 5 bases short and J 4 bases short, with 8 bases between.